This paragraph reports one T cell receptor beta chain. Its antigen remains unknown. Germline V gives CDR1 MNHEY, CDR2 SMNVEV (reference sequence). The CDR3 spans 12 residues. V lost 5 bases and J lost 9, with 14 bases in between. The data derive from a study of T cell responses to AZD1222 COVID-19 vaccine. Doses given second, at about 4 or about 12 weeks, were pooled. Study findings and constraints: Donors in the cohort were predominantly white British and more often female, and clonal diversity was possibly underestimated. CD4 TCRs covered the whole spike, strongest at regions 160-218 and 743-854. Spike-specific TCR depth and breadth grew after two AZD1222 doses.

Assay: immunoSEQ multiplex PCR; the TCRdb copy retains only in-frame clones and omits some. The sample carries roughly 180,000 clones, 90% to 95% recorded once. The TCR originated in an adult who received the AZD1222 COVID-19 vaccine. This sample comprised peripheral blood, obtained 28 days after the second AZD1222 dose. This rearrangement joins TRBV27 to TRBJ2-7, with D perhaps given as TRBD1 or TRBD2 (5 bases each). The CDR3 coding sequence is TGTGCCAGCAGTAGAACCCCCGGGACGCAGTACTTC. Translation gives CASSRTPGTQYF.